Following are 7 T cell receptor beta chains from one sample sequenced in a study of sequential checkpoint blockade in melanoma. Sequencing used immunoSEQ multiplex PCR; TCRdb keeps in-frame clones, though not all of them. This sample has tens of thousands of clones, with roughly nine tenths found just once. Treatment specified: randomized to nivolumab then ipilimumab (arm A) or the reverse (arm B). Sequenced here: CD8+ T cells sorted from blood (inferred from file names), sampled from a patient given nivolumab and ipilimumab in sequence. The source of these receptors is a human donor with melanoma.

CDR3 sequence: CASSETGQGYGYTF. The CDR3, as DNA: TGTGCCAGCAGCGAAACGGGACAGGGTTATGGCTACACCTTC. The chain joins TRBV7-3 to TRBJ1-2; the match to TRBD1 covers 9 bases. The CDR3 runs 14 residues. The trim removed 5 bases at V and 5 bases at J, leaving 6 bases unmatched. The germline V gene has CDR1 SGHTA and CDR2 FQGTGA.

V is TRBV7-8 and J is TRBJ2-5, with D uncertain. The germline V and J ends were trimmed by 2 bases and 4 bases, with 5 bases remaining between them. The CDR3 length is 12 residues. The germline V gene encodes CDR1 SGHVS and CDR2 FQNEAQ. CDR3: CASSLNGETQYF. In DNA, the CDR3 is TGTGCCAGCAGCTTAAACGGAGAGACCCAGTACTTC.

The V gene is TRBV27, the J gene TRBJ2-6, with D tentatively TRBD1 or TRBD2 (6 bases each). V was trimmed by 6 bases and J by 1 base, leaving 10 bases between them. Germline CDR1 MNHEY, CDR2 SMNVEV (reference sequence). The CDR3 length is 15 residues. The CDR3 DNA sequence: TGTGCCAGCAGATTAGGGGGGTCTGGGGCCAACGTCCTGACTTTC. This codes for CASRLGGSGANVLTF.

V usage is TRBV9 and J usage is TRBJ1-5; D is unresolved. The CDR3 is 15 amino acids. Germline V gene lookup returns CDR1 SGDLS and CDR2 YYNGEE. Trimming removed 3 bases from V and 1 base from J, with 11 bases in between. This CDR3 is CASSAGGESNQPQHF. DNA of the CDR3: TGTGCCAGCAGCGCTGGCGGGGAAAGCAATCAGCCCCAGCATTTT.

The V and J genes are TRBV28 and TRBJ2-7; no firm D call. CDR3 size: 13 residues. Germline V gene sequence: CDR1 MDHEN, CDR2 SYDVKM. The V end lost 2 bases, the J end lost 3 bases, and 8 bases lay between the germline ends. The CDR3 DNA is TGTGCCAGCAGTTTAACGAGAGACTACGAGCAGTACGTC. Its translation is CASSLTRDYEQYV.

This clone was recorded once. The rearrangement links TRBV2 to TRBJ2-1, with D unclear. V lost 5 bases to trimming and J lost 0 bases, with 5 bases between them. The germline V gene has CDR1 SNHLY and CDR2 FYNNEI. The CDR3 loop spans 13 amino acids. CDR3 in amino acids: CASSLFSYNEQFF. The DNA for the CDR3 is TGTGCCAGCAGTCTTTTCTCCTACAATGAGCAGTTCTTC.

This clone was counted between two and nine times. The chain employs TRBV5-1 and TRBJ1-3, with a tentative D call TRBD1 (6 bases). The germline CDR1 and CDR2 sequences are SGHRS and YFSETQ. The CDR3 is made up of 13 amino acids. Trimming shortened V by 0 bases and J by 9 bases, and 10 bases separated the two germline ends. The CDR3, as DNA: TGCGCCAGCAGCTTGGAGGACAGTCCCACCATATATTTT. Its protein is CASSLEDSPTIYF.